The sequence of this T cell receptor beta chain was determined in a study of T cell responses to AZD1222 COVID-19 vaccine. On this clone itself: What it binds is unknown.

Pooling covered second doses at about 4 or about 12 weeks. The CDR3 totals 16 residues. TCRdb's table, derived via immunoSEQ multiplex PCR, lists solely in-frame clones and lacks some. The data hold 83,000 or so clones, with 88% observed a single time. Whole-study results and caveats: Two AZD1222 administrations were followed by greater Spike-specific TCR breadth and depth. Regions 160-218 and 743-854 dominated among vaccine-associated CD4 TCRs spanning spike.

The chain is built from TRBV21-1 and TRBJ2-7; whether TRBD1, the table's D call, matches the DNA was not checked. TRBV21-1 is a recognized pseudogene. The receptor comes from an adult who received the AZD1222 COVID-19 vaccine. Sample: peripheral blood, taken 28 days after the second AZD1222 dose. Here the CDR3 DNA reads TGTGCCAGCAGCAACGAACACAGGGGGCGAGCCTACGAGCAGTACTTC. This codes for CASSNEHRGRAYEQYF.